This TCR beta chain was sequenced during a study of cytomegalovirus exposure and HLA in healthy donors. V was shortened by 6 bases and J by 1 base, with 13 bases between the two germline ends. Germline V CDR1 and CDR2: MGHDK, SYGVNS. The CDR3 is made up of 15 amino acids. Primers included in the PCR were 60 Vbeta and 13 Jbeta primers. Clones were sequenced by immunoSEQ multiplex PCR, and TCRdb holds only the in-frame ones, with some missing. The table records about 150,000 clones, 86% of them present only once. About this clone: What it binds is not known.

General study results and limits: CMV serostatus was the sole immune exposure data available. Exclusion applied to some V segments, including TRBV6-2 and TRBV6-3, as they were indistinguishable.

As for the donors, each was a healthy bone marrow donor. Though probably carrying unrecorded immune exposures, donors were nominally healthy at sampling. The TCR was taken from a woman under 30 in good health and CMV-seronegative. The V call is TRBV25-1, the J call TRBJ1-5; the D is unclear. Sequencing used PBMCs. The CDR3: CASSSLPRSNQPQHF. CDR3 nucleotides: TGTGCCAGCAGCTCGTTACCCAGGAGCAATCAGCCCCAGCATTTT.